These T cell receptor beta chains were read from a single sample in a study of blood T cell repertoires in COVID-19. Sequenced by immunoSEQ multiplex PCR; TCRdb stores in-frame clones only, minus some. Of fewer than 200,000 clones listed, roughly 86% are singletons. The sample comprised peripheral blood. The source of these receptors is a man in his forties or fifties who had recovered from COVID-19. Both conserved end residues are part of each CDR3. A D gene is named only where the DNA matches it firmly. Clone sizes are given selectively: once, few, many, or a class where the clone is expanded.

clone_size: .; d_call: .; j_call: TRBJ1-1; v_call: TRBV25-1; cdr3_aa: CASSESYTEAFF; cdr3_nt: TGTGCCAGCAGTGAATCGTACACTGAAGCTTTCTTT
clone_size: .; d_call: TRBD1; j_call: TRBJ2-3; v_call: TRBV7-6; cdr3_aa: CASSFGTGGTDTQYF; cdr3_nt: TGTGCCAGCAGCTTCGGGACAGGGGGGACAGATACGCAGTATTTT
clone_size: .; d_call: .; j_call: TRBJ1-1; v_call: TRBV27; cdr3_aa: CASRHTLNTEAFF; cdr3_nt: TGTGCCAGCAGACATACACTGAACACTGAAGCTTTCTTT
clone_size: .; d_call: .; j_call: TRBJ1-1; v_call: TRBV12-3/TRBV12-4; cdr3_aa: CASSLAANTEAFF; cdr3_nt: TGTGCCAGCAGTTTAGCGGCTAACACTGAAGCTTTCTTT
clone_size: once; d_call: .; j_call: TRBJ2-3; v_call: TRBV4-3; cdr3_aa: CASSQGVSTDTQYF; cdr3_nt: TGCGCCAGCAGCCAGGGCGTTAGCACAGATACGCAGTATTTT
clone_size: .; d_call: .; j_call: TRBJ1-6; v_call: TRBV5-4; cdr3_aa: CASSQSPGDSPLHF; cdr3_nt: TGTGCCAGCAGCCAGAGTCCAGGGGATTCACCCCTCCACTTT
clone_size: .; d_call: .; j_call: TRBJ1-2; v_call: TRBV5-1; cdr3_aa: CASSSNTMDYTF; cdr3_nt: TGCGCCAGCAGCTCGAATACTATGGACTACACCTTC
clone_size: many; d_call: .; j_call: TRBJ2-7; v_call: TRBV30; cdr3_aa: CAWSKREYYEQYF; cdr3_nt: TGTGCCTGGAGTAAGAGAGAATACTACGAGCAGTACTTC
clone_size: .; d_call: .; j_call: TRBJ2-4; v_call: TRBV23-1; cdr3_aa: CASSPRPEKTVKNIQYF; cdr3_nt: TGCGCCAGCAGTCCTAGGCCAGAGAAGACAGTCAAAAACATTCAGTACTTC
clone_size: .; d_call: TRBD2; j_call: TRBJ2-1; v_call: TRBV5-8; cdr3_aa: CASSTSGSPSPYNEQFF; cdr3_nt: TGTGCCAGCAGTACTAGCGGGAGCCCCTCGCCTTACAATGAGCAGTTCTTC
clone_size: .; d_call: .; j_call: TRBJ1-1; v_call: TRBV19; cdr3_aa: CASSIDVNTEAFF; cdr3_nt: TGTGCCAGTAGTATAGACGTGAACACTGAAGCTTTCTTT
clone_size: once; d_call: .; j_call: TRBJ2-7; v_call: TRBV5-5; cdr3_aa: CASSPRWRDYEQYF; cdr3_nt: TGTGCCAGCAGCCCCCGCTGGCGGGACTACGAGCAGTACTTC
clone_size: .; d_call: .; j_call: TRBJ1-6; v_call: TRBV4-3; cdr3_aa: CASSLTERGGSPLHF; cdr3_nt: TGCGCCAGCAGCCTCACCGAAAGGGGGGGTTCACCCCTCCACTTT
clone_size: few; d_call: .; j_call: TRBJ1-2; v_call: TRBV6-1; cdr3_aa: CASSDAIGTLDGYTF; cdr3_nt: TGTGCCAGCAGTGACGCGATCGGGACATTAGATGGCTACACCTTC
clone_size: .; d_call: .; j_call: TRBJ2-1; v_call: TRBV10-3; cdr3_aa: CAISSGSYSFTLFF; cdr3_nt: TGTGCCATCAGTTCGGGGTCCTACTCCTTTACCCTGTTCTTC
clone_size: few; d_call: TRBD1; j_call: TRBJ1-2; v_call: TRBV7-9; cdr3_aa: CASSSGGYGYTF; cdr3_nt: TGTGCCAGCAGCTCAGGGGGGTATGGCTACACCTTC
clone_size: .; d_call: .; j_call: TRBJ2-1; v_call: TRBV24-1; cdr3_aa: CATSEIDRAYNEQFF; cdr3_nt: TGTGCCACCAGTGAAATAGACAGAGCTTACAATGAGCAGTTCTTC
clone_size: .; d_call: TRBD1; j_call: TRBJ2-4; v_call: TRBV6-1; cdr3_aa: CASSAPGQGRKNIQYF; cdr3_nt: TGTGCCAGCAGTGCCCCGGGACAGGGGCGAAAAAACATTCAGTACTTC
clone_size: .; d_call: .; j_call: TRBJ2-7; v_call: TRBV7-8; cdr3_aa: CASSPPGLPDSYEQYF; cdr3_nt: TGTGCCAGCAGCCCGCCGGGTCTTCCTGACTCCTACGAGCAGTACTTC
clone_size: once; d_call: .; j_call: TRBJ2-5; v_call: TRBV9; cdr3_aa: CASSVGGRETQYF; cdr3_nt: TGTGCCAGCAGCGTAGGAGGTAGAGAGACCCAGTACTTC
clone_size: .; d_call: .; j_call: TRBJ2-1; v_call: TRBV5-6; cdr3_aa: CASSSGLPGQNSYNEQFF; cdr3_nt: TGTGCCAGCAGCTCCGGGCTCCCAGGGCAGAACTCCTACAATGAGCAGTTCTTC
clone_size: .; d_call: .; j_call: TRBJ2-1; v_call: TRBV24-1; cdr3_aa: CATSDSTAYNEQFF; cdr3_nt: TGTGCCACCAGTGATTCGACAGCTTACAATGAGCAGTTCTTC
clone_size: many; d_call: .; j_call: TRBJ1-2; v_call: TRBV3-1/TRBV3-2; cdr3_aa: CASSQASREGGYTF; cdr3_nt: TGTGCCAGCAGCCAAGCTTCCAGGGAGGGTGGCTACACCTTC
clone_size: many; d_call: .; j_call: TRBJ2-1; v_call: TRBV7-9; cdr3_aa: CASSPGPWDEQFF; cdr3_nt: TGTGCCAGCAGCCCGGGTCCCTGGGATGAGCAGTTCTTC
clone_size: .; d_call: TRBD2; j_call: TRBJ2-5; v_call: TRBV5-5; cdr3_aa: CASSRSGGHGETQYF; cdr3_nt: TGTGCCAGCAGCCGTAGCGGGGGCCACGGGGAGACCCAGTACTTC
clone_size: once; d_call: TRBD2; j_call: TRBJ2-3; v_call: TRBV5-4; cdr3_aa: CASSLLWTSERTDTQYF; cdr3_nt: TGTGCCAGCAGCTTGCTGTGGACTAGCGAGCGCACAGATACGCAGTATTTT
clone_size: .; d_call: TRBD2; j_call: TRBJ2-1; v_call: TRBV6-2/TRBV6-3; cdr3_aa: CASSLLLAGGDNEQFF; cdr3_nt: TGTGCCAGCAGCCTACTGCTAGCGGGAGGGGACAATGAGCAGTTCTTC
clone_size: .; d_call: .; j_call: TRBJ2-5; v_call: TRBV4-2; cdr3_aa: CASSPFGTRETQYF; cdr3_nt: TGTGCCAGCAGCCCTTTCGGGACTCGGGAGACCCAGTACTTC
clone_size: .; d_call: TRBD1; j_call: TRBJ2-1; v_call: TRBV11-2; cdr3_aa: CASTKWGGQGISYNEQFF; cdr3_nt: TGTGCCAGCACCAAGTGGGGCGGACAGGGGATATCCTACAATGAGCAGTTCTTC
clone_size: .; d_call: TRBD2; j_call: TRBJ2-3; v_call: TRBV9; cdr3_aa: CASSVGAAGGDTQYF; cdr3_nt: TGTGCCAGCAGCGTAGGAGCAGCGGGGGGGGATACGCAGTATTTT
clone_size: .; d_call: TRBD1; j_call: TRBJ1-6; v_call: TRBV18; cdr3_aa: CASSPQGQGANSPLHF; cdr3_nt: TGTGCCAGCTCACCACAGGGACAGGGGGCGAATTCACCCCTCCACTTT